This TCR beta chain was sequenced during a study of T-cell memory formation after mild COVID-19. The table lists this clonotype with a few counts. One entry per CDR3 protein results from TCRdb running MiXCR on the 5' RACE reads. The sample shows more than 300,000 distinct CDR3 sequences, 20% to 25% of them seen only once. The junction had 3 bases not matched to a gene; V was cut back by 6 bases and J by 3 bases. In germline, CDR1 is KGHSH, CDR2 LQKENI. The CDR3 contains 13 residues. Sequencing was done on a sample of PBMCs or a T cell subset sorted from them (not recorded which). This chain uses TRBV18 with TRBJ1-2; 8 positions match TRBD1. This receptor was identified in a young man who had mild COVID-19 (a few samples of this study predate the infection). Cell type and time point are not known. The CDR3 bases are TGTGCCAGCTCCCAGGACAGGGACTATGGCTACACCTTC. It translates to CASSQDRDYGYTF.